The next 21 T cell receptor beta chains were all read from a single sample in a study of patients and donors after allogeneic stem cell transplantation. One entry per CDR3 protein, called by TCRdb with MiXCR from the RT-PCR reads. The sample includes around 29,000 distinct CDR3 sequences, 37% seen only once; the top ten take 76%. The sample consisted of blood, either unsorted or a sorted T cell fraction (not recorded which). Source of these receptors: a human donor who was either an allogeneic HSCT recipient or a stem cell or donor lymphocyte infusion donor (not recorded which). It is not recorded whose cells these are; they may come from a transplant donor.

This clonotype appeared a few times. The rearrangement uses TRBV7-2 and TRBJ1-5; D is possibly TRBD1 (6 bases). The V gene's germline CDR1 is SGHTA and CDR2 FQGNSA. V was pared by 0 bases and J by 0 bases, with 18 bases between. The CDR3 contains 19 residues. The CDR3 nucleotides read TGTGCCAGCAGCTTAGCTCGGGCAGGGGCCCCTTATAGCAATCAGCCCCAGCATTTT. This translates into CASSLARAGAPYSNQPQHF. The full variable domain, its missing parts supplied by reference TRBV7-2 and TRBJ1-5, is GAGVSQSPSNKVTEKGKDVELRCDPISGHTALYWYRQSLGQGLEFLIYFQGNSAPDKSGLPSDRFSAERTGGSVSTLTIQRTQQEDSAVYLCASSLARAGAPYSNQPQHFGDGTRLSIL.

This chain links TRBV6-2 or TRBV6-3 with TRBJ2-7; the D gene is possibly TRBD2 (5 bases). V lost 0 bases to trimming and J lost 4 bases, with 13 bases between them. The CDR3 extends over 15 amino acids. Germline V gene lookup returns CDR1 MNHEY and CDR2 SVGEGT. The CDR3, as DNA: TGTGCCAGCAGTTACTCGCAAGGTCGGACTTACGAGCAGTACTTC. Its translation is CASSYSQGRTYEQYF.

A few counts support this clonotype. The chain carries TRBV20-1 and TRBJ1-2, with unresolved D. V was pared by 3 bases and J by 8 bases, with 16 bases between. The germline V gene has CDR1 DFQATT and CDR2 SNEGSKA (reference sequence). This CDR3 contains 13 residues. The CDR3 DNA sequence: TGCAGTGCTAGCGGACCCCGGAGATCGGGCTACACCTTC. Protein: CSASGPRRSGYTF.

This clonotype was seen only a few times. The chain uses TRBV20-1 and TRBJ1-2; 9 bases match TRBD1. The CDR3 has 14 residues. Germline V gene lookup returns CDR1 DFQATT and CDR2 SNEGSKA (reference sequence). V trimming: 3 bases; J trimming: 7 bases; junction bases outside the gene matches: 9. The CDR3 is CSASDTTGGGGYTF. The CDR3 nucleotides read TGCAGTGCTAGCGACACTACAGGGGGCGGTGGCTACACCTTC.

The CDR3 sequence: CSVRETAGGYGNIQYF. The CDR3 region has the DNA TGCAGCGTTAGGGAAACGGCGGGAGGCTATGGAAACATTCAGTACTTC. The rearrangement links TRBV29-1 to TRBJ2-4; the match to TRBD2 covers 8 bases. Trimming cost V 5 bases and J 6 bases; bases outside gene matches: 15. This CDR3 region has 16 residues. Germline V lookup: CDR1 SQVTM, CDR2 ANQGSEA.

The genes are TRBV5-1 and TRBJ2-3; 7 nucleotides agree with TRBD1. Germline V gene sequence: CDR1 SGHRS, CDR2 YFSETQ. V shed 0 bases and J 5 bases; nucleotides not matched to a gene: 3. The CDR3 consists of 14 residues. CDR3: CASSLGQGEDTQYF. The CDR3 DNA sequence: TGCGCCAGCAGCTTGGGACAGGGAGAAGATACGCAGTATTTT.

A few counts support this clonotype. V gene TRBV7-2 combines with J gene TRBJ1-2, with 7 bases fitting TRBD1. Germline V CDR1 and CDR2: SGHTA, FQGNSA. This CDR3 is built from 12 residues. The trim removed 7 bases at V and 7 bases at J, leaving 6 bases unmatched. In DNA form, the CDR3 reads TGTGCCAGCACCCCCGACAGGGCTGGCTACACCTTC. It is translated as CASTPDRAGYTF.

The CDR3 DNA follows: TGCGCCAGCAGCTTGGGCAGGGCTGATGAAAAACTGTTTTTT. Residues: CASSLGRADEKLFF. This sequence joins TRBV5-1 and TRBJ1-4; a possible D gene is TRBD1 (5 bases). CDR1 SGHRS and CDR2 YFSETQ come from the germline V gene. The CDR3 consists of 14 residues. Trimming cost V 0 bases and J 6 bases, with 9 bases left between them.

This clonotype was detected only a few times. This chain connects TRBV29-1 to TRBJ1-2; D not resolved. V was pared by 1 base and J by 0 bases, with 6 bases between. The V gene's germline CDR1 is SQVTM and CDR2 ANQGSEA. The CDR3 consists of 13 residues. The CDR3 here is CSVEASANYGYTF. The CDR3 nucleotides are TGCAGCGTTGAAGCTTCAGCTAACTATGGCTACACCTTC.

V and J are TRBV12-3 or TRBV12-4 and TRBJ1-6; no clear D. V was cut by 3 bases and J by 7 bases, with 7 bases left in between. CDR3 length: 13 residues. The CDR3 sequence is CASSFRINSPLHF. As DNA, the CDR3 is TGTGCCAGCAGTTTCAGGATAAATTCACCCCTCCACTTT.

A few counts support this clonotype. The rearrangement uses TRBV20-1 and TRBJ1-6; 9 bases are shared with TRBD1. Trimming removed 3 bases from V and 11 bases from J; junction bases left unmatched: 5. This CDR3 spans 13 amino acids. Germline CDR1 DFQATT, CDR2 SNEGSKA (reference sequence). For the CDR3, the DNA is TGCAGTGCTAGGACAGGGGGTATACCACCCCTCCACTTT. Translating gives CSARTGGIPPLHF.

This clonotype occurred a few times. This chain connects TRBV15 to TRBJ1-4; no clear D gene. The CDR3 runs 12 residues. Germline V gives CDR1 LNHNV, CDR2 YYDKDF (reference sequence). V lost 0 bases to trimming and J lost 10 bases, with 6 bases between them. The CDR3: CATSRDRGKLFF. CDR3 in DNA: TGTGCCACCAGCAGAGATCGGGGAAAACTGTTTTTT.

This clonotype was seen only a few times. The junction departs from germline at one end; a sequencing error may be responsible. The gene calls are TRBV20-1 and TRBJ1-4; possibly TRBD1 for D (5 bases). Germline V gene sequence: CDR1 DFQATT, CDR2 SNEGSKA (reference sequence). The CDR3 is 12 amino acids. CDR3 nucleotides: TGCAGTGCCAGAGTCGCGGAGGGGAGACTGTTTTTT. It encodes CSARVAEGRLFF.

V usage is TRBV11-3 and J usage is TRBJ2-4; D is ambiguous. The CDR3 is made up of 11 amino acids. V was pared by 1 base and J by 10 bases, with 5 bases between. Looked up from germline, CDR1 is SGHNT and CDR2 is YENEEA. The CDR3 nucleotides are TGTGCCAGCAGCTTAGGTACAATTCAGTACTTC. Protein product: CASSLGTIQYF.

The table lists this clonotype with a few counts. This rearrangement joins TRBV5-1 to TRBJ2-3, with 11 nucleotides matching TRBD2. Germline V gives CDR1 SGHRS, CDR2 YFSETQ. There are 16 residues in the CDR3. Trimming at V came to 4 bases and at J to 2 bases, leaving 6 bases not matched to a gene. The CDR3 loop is CASSEGTSGLTDTQYF. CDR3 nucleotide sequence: TGCGCCAGCAGCGAAGGGACTAGCGGACTCACAGATACGCAGTATTTT. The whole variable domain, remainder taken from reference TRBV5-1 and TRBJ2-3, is KAGVTQTPRYLIKTRGQQVTLSCSPISGHRSVSWYQQTPGQGLQFLFEYFSETQRNKGNFPGRFSGRQFSNSRSEMNVSTLELGDSALYLCASSEGTSGLTDTQYFGPGTRLTVL.

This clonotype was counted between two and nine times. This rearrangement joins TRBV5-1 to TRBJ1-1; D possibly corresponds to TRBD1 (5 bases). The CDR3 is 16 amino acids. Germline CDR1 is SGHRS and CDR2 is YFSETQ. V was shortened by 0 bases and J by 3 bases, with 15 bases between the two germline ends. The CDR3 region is CASSLEGHPGDTEAFF. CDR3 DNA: TGCGCCAGCAGCTTGGAAGGACACCCCGGGGACACTGAAGCTTTCTTT.

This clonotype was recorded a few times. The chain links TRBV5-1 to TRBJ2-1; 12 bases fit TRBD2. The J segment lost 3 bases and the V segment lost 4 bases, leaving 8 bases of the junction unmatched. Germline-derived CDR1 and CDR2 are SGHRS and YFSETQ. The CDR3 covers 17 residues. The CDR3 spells CASSLGLAGQSYNEQFF. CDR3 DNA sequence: TGCGCCAGCAGCCTAGGACTAGCGGGACAGAGCTACAATGAGCAGTTCTTC.

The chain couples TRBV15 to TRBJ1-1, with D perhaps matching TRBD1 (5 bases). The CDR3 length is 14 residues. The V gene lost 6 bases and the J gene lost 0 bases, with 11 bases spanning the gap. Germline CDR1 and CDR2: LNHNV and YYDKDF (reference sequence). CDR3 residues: CATRRGRMNTEAFF. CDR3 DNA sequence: TGTGCCACCAGGAGGGGACGGATGAACACTGAAGCTTTCTTT.

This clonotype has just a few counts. This chain's CDR3 is CASRPETGGEQYV. In nucleotides, the CDR3 is TGTGCCAGCAGACCCGAAACAGGGGGCGAGCAGTACGTC. The chain employs TRBV6-5 and TRBJ2-7; TRBD1 matches at 8 bases. This CDR3 has 13 residues. The germline gives CDR1 MNHEY, CDR2 SVGAGI. V gave up 6 bases and J gave up 6 bases; unmatched junction bases: 7.

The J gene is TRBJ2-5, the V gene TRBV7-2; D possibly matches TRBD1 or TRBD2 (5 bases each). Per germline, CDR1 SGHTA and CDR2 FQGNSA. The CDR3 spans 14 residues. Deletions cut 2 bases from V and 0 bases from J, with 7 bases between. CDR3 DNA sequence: TGTGCCAGCAGCTTACGGGGCTACCAAGAGACCCAGTACTTC. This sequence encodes CASSLRGYQETQYF.

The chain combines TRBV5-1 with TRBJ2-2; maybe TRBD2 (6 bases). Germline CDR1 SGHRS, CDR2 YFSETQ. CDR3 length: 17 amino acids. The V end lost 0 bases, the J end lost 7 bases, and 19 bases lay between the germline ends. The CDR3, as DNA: TGCGCCAGCAGCTTGGAACTAGCATCCAACCTTGACGGGGAGCTGTTTTTT. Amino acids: CASSLELASNLDGELFF.